Shown below are 9 T cell receptor beta chains from a single sample sequenced in a study of blood T cells in healthy people across ages. Next came a second PCR, run for about 6 to 12 cycles, which used a sample-barcoded 5' primer along with a J-beta primer mix. MiXCR, applied by TCRdb to the 5' RACE reads, yields one record per CDR3 protein. The sample contains about 900,000 distinct CDR3 sequences, 62% of which appear only once. The source material was blood. These receptors were obtained from a man younger than 40 in good health.

Points on this clonotype: A much larger clone differs from this one at a single base, so this may be a read error. CDR3: CASSQGRGNTETQYF. The CDR3 DNA sequence: TGTGCCAGCAGCCAAGGGAGGGGAAACACCGAGACCCAGTACTTC. This chain connects TRBV4-2 to TRBJ2-5; possibly TRBD2 for D (6 bases). V was pared by 1 base and J by 5 bases, with 14 bases between. CDR3 size: 15 residues. Germline V gene lookup returns CDR1 LGHNA and CDR2 YNFKEQ.

This clonotype has only a few counts. This rearrangement joins TRBV11-3 to TRBJ2-7; the match to TRBD1 covers 7 bases. Germline assignment: CDR1 SGHNT and CDR2 YENEEA. The CDR3 contains 15 residues. V dropped 5 bases and J dropped 2; count of bases not matched to a gene: 9. The DNA of the CDR3 is TGTGCCAGCAGCCAAGGACAGGCCGCCGCCTACGAGCAGTACTTC. As protein: CASSQGQAAAYEQYF.

The chain employs TRBV7-8 and TRBJ1-2; 8 bases fit TRBD1. This CDR3 is built from 16 residues. Trimming cost V 2 bases and J 3 bases; bases outside gene matches: 8. Germline V gene lookup returns CDR1 SGHVS and CDR2 FQNEAQ. CDR3 in DNA: TGTGCCAGCAGCTTATTCCAGGCAGGGGGCGACTATGGCTACACCTTC. Its translation is CASSLFQAGGDYGYTF.

With respect to this clonotype: A read error may produce the germline difference seen at one junction end. The CDR3 is CAGSRTYGLGTDTQYF. DNA of the CDR3: TGTGCCGGCAGTAGGACGTACGGCCTCGGCACAGATACGCAGTATTTT. The gene calls are TRBV28 and TRBJ2-3; no reliable D call. This CDR3 comprises 16 residues. Germline CDR1 reads MDHEN; CDR2 reads SYDVKM. Based on the CDR3 plus reference TRBV28 and TRBJ2-3, the full variable domain is DVKVTQSSRYLVKRTGEKVFLECVQDMDHENMFWYRQDPGLGLRLIYFSYDVKMKEKGDIPEGYSVSREKKERFSLILESASTNQTSMYLCAGSRTYGLGTDTQYFGPGTRLTVL.

The genes are TRBV6-6 and TRBJ2-2, with 8 bases aligning to TRBD2. Germline V gene data show CDR1 as MNHNY and CDR2 as SVGAGI (reference sequence). V dropped 0 bases and J dropped 1; count of bases not matched to a gene: 4. CDR3 length: 17 residues. CDR3 region: CASSYSYGGENTGELFF. CDR3 DNA sequence: TGTGCCAGCAGTTACTCGTACGGGGGGGAGAACACCGGGGAGCTGTTTTTT.

V is TRBV25-1 and J is TRBJ2-1; 8 bases match TRBD1. Unmatched junction bases numbered 4, after V lost 1 base and J lost 5 bases. The germline gives CDR1 MGHDK, CDR2 SYGVNS. CDR3 length equals 15 residues. CDR3 in amino acids: CASSESTGAHNEQFF. CDR3 nucleotides: TGTGCCAGCAGTGAATCGACAGGGGCCCACAATGAGCAGTTCTTC.

This clonotype was observed once. This chain joins TRBV30 and TRBJ2-4; D possibly corresponds to TRBD1 (5 bases). The V end lost 8 bases, the J end lost 6 bases, and 20 bases lay between the germline ends. The CDR3 is made up of 14 amino acids. Germline CDR1 is GTSNPN and CDR2 is SVGIG (reference sequence). The CDR3 spells CAQGQGAVGNIQYF. CDR3 DNA: TGTGCCCAGGGTCAGGGCGCGGTAGGAAACATTCAGTACTTC.

This chain connects TRBV9 to TRBJ2-3; TRBD2 is a possible D gene (5 bases). Germline CDR1 SGDLS, CDR2 YYNGEE. CDR3 size: 15 residues. Trimming left V 3 bases short and J 2 bases short, with 13 bases between. In DNA, the CDR3 is TGTGCCAGCAGCGCAGAGGGCTCCTCCACAGATACGCAGTATTTT. Its protein is CASSAEGSSTDTQYF.

The CDR3 region is CASTPRGADNSPLHF. The CDR3 nucleotides read TGTGCCAGCACACCCCGGGGGGCCGATAATTCACCCCTCCACTTT. The chain joins TRBV6-2 or TRBV6-3 to TRBJ1-6; the D gene is possibly TRBD1 (6 bases). This CDR3 spans 15 amino acids. Germline CDR1 MNHEY, CDR2 SVGEGT. V was shortened by 7 bases and J by 5 bases, with 15 bases between the two germline ends.